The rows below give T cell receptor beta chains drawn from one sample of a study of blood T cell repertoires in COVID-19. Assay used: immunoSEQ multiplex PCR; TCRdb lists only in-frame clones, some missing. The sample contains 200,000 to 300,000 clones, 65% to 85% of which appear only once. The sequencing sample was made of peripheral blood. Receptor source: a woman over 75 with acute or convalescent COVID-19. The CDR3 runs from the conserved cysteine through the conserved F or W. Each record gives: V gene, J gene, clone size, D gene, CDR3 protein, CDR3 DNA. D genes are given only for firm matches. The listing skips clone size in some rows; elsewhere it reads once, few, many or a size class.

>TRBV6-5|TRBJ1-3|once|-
CASSYSRAHGNTIYF
TGTGCCAGCAGTTACTCGAGGGCACACGGAAACACCATATATTTT
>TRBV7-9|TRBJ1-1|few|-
CASSPIWAVPDTEAFF
TGTGCCAGCAGCCCAATCTGGGCCGTTCCGGACACTGAAGCTTTCTTT
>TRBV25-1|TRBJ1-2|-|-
CASSEGGGPYGYTF
TGTGCCAGCAGTGAGGGGGGTGGACCATATGGCTACACCTTC
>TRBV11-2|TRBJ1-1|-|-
CASSLGRNTEAFF
TGTGCCAGCAGCTTGGGGCGTAACACTGAAGCTTTCTTT
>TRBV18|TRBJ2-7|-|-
CASSPVVGTVSNEQYF
TGTGCCAGCTCACCAGTTGTCGGGACTGTGTCGAACGAGCAGTACTTC
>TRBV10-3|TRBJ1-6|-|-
CAISEGQAYNSPLHF
TGTGCCATCAGTGAAGGCCAGGCCTATAATTCACCCCTCCACTTT
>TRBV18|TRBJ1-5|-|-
CASSREDQPQHF
TGTGCCAGCTCACGAGAGGATCAGCCCCAGCATTTT
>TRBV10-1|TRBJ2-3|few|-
CASSEEGRGSTDTQYF
TGCGCCAGCAGTGAGGAAGGTAGGGGAAGCACAGATACGCAGTATTTT
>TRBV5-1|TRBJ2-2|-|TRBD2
CASTKILAGGETGELFF
TGCGCCAGCACTAAGATACTAGCGGGGGGCGAGACCGGGGAGCTGTTTTTT
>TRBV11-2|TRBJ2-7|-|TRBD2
CASSPPGGRAVGEQYF
TGTGCCAGCAGCCCCCCTGGCGGGAGGGCCGTAGGCGAGCAGTACTTC
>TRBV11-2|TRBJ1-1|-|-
CASSLVLRASTEAFF
TGTGCCAGCAGCTTAGTACTGAGGGCGTCCACTGAAGCTTTCTTT
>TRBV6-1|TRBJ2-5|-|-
CASSPSVVQETQYF
TGTGCCAGCAGTCCGTCGGTGGTCCAAGAGACCCAGTACTTC
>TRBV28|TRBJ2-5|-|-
CASSWRGLEGLTQYF
TGTGCCAGCAGTTGGAGGGGCCTCGAGGGTTTGACCCAGTACTTC
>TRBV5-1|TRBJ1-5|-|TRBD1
CASSLGGTANQPQHF
TGCGCCAGCAGCTTGGGGGGGACAGCAAATCAGCCCCAGCATTTT
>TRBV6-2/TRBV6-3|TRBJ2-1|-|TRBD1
CASSGQGFNEQFF
TGTGCCAGCAGCGGACAGGGGTTCAATGAGCAGTTCTTC